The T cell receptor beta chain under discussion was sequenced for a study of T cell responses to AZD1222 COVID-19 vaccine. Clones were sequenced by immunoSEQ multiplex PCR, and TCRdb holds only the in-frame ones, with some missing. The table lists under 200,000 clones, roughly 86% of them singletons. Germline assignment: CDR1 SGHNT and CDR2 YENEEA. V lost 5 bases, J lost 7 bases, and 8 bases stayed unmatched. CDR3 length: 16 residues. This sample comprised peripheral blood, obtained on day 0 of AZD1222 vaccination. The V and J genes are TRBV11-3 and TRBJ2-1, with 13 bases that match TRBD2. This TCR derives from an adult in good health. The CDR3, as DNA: TGTGCCAGCAGCCCGACTAGCGGGAGGTCCTTGAATGAGCAGTTCTTC. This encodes CASSPTSGRSLNEQFF.